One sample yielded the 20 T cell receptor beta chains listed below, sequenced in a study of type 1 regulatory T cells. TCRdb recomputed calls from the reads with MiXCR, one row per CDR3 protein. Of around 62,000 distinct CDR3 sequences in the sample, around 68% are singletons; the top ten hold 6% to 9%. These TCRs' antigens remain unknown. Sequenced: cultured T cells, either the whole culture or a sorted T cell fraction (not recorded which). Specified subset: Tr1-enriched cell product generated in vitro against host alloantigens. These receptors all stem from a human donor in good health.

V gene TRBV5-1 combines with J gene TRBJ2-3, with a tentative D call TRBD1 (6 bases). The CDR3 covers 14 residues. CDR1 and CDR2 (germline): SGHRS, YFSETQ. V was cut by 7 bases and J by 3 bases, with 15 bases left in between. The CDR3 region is CASEQGRGTDTQYF. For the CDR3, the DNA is TGCGCCAGCGAACAGGGTCGAGGAACAGATACGCAGTATTTT.

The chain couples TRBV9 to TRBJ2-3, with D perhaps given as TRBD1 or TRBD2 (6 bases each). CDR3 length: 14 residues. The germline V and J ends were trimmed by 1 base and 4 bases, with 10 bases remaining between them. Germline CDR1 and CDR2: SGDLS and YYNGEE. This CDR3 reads CASSVWGAPDTQYF. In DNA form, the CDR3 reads TGTGCCAGCAGCGTATGGGGGGCCCCAGATACGCAGTATTTT. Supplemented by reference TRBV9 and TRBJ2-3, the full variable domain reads DSGVTQTPKHLITATGQRVTLRCSPRSGDLSVYWYQQSLDQGLQFLIQYYNGEERAKGNILERFSAQQFPDLHSELNLSSLELGDSALYFCASSVWGAPDTQYFGPGTRLTVL.

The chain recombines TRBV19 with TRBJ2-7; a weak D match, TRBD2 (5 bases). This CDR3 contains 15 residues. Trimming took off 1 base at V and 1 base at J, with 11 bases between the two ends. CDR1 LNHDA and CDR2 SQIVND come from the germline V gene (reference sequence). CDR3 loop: CASSIGGSASYEQYF. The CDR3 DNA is TGTGCCAGTAGTATAGGAGGGAGCGCATCCTACGAGCAGTACTTC. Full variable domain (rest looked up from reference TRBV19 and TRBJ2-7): DGGITQSPKYLFRKEGQNVTLSCEQNLNHDAMYWYRQDPGQGLRLIYYSQIVNDFQKGDIAEGYSVSREKKESFPLTVTSAQKNPTAFYLCASSIGGSASYEQYFGPGTRLTVT.

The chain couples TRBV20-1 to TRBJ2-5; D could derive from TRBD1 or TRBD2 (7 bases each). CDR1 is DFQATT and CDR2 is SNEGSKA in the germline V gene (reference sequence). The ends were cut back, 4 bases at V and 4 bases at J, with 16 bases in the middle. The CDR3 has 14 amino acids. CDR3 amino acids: CSATRGGGPETQYF. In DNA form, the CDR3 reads TGCAGTGCTACGCGGGGAGGGGGCCCAGAGACCCAGTACTTC.

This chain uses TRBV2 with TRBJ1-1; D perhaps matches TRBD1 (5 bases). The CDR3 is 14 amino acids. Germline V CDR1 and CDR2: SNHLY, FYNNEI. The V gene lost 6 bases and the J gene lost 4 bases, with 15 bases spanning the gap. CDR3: CASSQEGTVTEAFF. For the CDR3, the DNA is TGTGCCAGCAGCCAGGAGGGGACGGTCACTGAAGCTTTCTTT.

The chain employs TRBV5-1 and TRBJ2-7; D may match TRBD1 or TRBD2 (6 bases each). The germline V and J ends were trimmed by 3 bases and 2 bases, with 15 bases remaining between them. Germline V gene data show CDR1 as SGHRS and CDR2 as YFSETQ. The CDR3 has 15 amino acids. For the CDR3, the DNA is TGCGCCAGCAGCTCTGGGGGGCAGGGCCCCTACGAGCAGTACTTC. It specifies CASSSGGQGPYEQYF.

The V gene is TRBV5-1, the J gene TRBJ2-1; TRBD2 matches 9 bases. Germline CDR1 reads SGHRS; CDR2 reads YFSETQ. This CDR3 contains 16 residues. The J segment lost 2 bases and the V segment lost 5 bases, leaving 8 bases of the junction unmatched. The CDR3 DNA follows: TGCGCCAGCAGACGTACTGCGGGAGGGCCCTACAATGAGCAGTTCTTC. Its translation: CASRRTAGGPYNEQFF.

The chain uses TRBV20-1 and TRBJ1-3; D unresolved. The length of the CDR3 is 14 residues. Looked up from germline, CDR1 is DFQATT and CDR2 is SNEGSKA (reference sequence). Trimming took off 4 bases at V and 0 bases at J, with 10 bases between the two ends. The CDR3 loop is CSAISRNSGNTIYF. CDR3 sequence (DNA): TGCAGTGCTATATCCAGAAACTCTGGAAACACCATATATTTT.

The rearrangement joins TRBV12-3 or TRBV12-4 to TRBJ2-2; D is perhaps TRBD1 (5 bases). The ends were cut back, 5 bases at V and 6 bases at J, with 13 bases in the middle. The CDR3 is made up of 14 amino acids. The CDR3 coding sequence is TGTGCCAGCAGTACCGCTCAGGGCGCCGGGGAGCTGTTTTTT. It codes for CASSTAQGAGELFF.

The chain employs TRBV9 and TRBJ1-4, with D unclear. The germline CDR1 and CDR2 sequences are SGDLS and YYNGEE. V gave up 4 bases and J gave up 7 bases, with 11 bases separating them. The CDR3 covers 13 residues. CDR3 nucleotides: TGTGCCAGCAGCCCCCAACCACGTGAAAAACTGTTTTTT. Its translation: CASSPQPREKLFF.

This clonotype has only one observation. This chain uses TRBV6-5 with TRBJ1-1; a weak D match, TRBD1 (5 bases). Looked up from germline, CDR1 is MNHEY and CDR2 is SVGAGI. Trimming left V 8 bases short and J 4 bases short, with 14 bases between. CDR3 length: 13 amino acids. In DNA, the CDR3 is TGTGCCAGCCACGTCGGGGGACTCACTGAAGCTTTCTTT. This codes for CASHVGGLTEAFF.

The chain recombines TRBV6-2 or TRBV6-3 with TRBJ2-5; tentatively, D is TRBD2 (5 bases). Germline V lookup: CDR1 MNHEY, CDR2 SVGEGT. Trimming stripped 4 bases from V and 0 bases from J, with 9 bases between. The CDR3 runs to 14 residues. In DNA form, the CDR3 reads TGTGCCAGCAGTTTTCAGCGGAACCAAGAGACCCAGTACTTC. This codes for CASSFQRNQETQYF.

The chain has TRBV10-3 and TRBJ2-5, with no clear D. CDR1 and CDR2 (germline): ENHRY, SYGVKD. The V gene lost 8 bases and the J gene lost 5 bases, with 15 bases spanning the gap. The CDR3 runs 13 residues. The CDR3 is CAIGTGPGETQYF. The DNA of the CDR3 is TGTGCCATCGGAACGGGCCCAGGCGAGACCCAGTACTTC.

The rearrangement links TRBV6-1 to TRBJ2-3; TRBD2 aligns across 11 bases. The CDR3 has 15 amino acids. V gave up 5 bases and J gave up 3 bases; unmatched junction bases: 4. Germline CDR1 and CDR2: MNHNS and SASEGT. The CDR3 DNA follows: TGTGCCAGCAGTCCGACTAGCGGGAAGACAGATACGCAGTATTTT. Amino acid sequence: CASSPTSGKTDTQYF.

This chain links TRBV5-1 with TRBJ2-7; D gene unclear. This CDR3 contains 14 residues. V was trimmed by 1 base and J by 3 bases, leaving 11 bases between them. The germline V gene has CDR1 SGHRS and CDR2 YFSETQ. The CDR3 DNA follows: TGCGCCAGCAGCTTGTTCGGTTCGGTCTACGAGCAGTACTTC. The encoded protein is CASSLFGSVYEQYF.

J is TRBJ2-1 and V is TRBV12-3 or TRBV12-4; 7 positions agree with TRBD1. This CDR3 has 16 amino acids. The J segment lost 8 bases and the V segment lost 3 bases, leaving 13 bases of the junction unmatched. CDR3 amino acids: CASSFMGQWAFYEQFF. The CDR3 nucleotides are TGTGCCAGCAGTTTCATGGGACAGTGGGCGTTTTATGAGCAGTTCTTC.

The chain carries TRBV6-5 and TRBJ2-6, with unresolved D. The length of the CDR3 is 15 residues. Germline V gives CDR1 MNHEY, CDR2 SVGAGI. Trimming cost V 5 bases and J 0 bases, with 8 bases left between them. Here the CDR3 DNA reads TGTGCCAGCAGTAACCAAGCCTCTGGGGCCAACGTCCTGACTTTC. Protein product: CASSNQASGANVLTF.

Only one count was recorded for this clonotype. The CDR3: CASSFAGWGGNEQFF. CDR3 DNA: TGTGCCAGCAGCTTTGCCGGTTGGGGGGGCAATGAGCAGTTCTTC. This sequence joins TRBV11-1 and TRBJ2-1, with 7 bases lining up with TRBD2. The V gene end was trimmed by 3 bases and the J gene end by 6 bases; junction bases not matched to a gene: 8. Germline-derived CDR1 and CDR2 are SGHAT and FQDESV (reference sequence). The CDR3 is 15 residues long.

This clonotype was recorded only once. CDR3 nucleotide sequence: TGTGCCAGCACCGCCTTGGGGGGAAGATACAATGAGCAGTTCTTC. Its translation: CASTALGGRYNEQFF. This sequence joins TRBV3-1 and TRBJ2-1; D is possibly TRBD2 (6 bases). V dropped 7 bases and J dropped 4 bases, with 17 bases sitting between them. Germline V gene data show CDR1 as LGHDT and CDR2 as YNNKEL (reference sequence). This CDR3 spans 15 amino acids.

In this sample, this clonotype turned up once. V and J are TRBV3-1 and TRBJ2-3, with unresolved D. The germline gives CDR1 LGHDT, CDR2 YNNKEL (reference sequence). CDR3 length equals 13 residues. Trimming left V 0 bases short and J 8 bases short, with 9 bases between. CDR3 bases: TGTGCCAGCAGCCAAGATCTGAGAACTACGCAGTATTTT. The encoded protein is CASSQDLRTTQYF.